Presented here are 27 T cell receptor beta chains from one specimen sequenced in a study of cytomegalovirus exposure and HLA in healthy donors. The PCR had 60 Vbeta and 13 Jbeta primers. Generated by immunoSEQ multiplex PCR, the TCRdb table keeps only in-frame clones and is missing some. Among around 150,000 clones listed, roughly 82% were seen once. The sequenced sample was PBMCs. All receptors come from a woman aged 45 to 65 in good health and CMV-seropositive.

The V call is TRBV11-2, the J call TRBJ1-1; 8 bases match TRBD1. J lost 6 bases, V lost 4 bases, and 10 bases had no gene match. The CDR3 extends over 15 amino acids. The V gene's germline CDR1 is SGHAT and CDR2 FQNNGV. The CDR3 protein is CASSSYQGAGSEAFF. CDR3 DNA sequence: TGTGCCAGCAGCTCTTACCAGGGGGCTGGGTCTGAAGCTTTCTTT.

The chain couples TRBV5-4 to TRBJ1-1; D might be TRBD1 (6 bases). The CDR3 extends over 15 amino acids. CDR1 is SGHNT, CDR2 YYREEE, per germline (reference sequence). The germline V and J ends were trimmed by 2 bases and 0 bases, with 11 bases remaining between them. CDR3 sequence (DNA): TGTGCCAGCAGCTTACAGGGCCTATTGAACACTGAAGCTTTCTTT. Translated, it gives CASSLQGLLNTEAFF.

This clone has just one count. The V gene is TRBV15, the J gene TRBJ1-5, with a tentative D call TRBD1 (6 bases). V was clipped by 3 bases and J by 6 bases, with 12 bases between them. Germline CDR1 LNHNV, CDR2 YYDKDF (reference sequence). The CDR3 covers 14 residues. The CDR3 nucleotides read TGTGCCACCAGCAGGGACCGGACAGCTCAGCCCCAGCATTTT. Amino acid sequence: CATSRDRTAQPQHF.

The V gene is TRBV2, the J gene TRBJ1-5, with 7 bases lining up with TRBD1. CDR1 is SNHLY, CDR2 FYNNEI, per germline. The CDR3 has 15 amino acids. Trimming at V came to 6 bases and at J to 6 bases, leaving 11 bases not matched to a gene. Here the CDR3 reads CASSPAGGSFQPQHF. CDR3 DNA sequence: TGTGCCAGCAGCCCCGCAGGGGGTAGTTTTCAGCCCCAGCATTTT.

This rearrangement joins TRBV6-1 to TRBJ1-1; weak D call: TRBD1 (6 bases). The V and J ends lost 8 bases and 3 bases respectively, with 16 bases between them. Per germline, CDR1 MNHNS and CDR2 SASEGT. There are 14 residues in the CDR3. The CDR3: CASVIQGVHTEAFF. CDR3 in DNA: TGTGCCAGCGTGATACAGGGAGTACACACTGAAGCTTTCTTT.

This chain links TRBV7-9 with TRBJ1-4; D remains unclear. The CDR3 has 15 amino acids. Germline CDR1 reads SEHNR; CDR2 reads FQNEAQ (reference sequence). Trimming shortened V by 5 bases and J by 1 base, and 11 bases separated the two germline ends. CDR3 amino acids: CASSPVRGTNEKLFF. CDR3 DNA sequence: TGTGCCAGCAGCCCCGTTCGAGGAACTAATGAAAAACTGTTTTTT.

V is TRBV2 and J is TRBJ1-2; maybe TRBD1 (5 bases). The germline V gene encodes CDR1 SNHLY and CDR2 FYNNEI. This CDR3 is built from 15 residues. V was trimmed by 6 bases and J by 4 bases, leaving 18 bases between them. The DNA for the CDR3 is TGTGCCAGCAGCGCCCCCCCGGGGGAGGCCTATGGCTACACCTTC. Protein: CASSAPPGEAYGYTF. The variable domain in full, completed from reference TRBV2 and TRBJ1-2, reads EPEVTQTPSHQVTQMGQEVILRCVPISNHLYFYWYRQILGQKVEFLVSFYNNEISEKSEIFDDQFSVERPDGSNFTLKIRSTKLEDSAMYFCASSAPPGEAYGYTFGSGTRLTVV.

The chain employs TRBV4-2 and TRBJ1-1, with D hard to call. The CDR3 length is 16 residues. CDR1 and CDR2 from the germline V gene are LGHNA and YNFKEQ. Trimming took off 0 bases at V and 1 base at J, with 12 bases between the two ends. CDR3 coding DNA: TGTGCCAGCAGCCAAGAGGCAGGACTTTCGAACACTGAAGCTTTCTTT. Encoded protein: CASSQEAGLSNTEAFF.

This clone was seen once. The rearrangement links TRBV14 to TRBJ2-2; 10 bases are shared with TRBD1. This CDR3 region has 15 residues. Germline CDR1 reads SGHDN; CDR2 reads FVKESK. J lost 4 bases, V lost 4 bases, and 3 bases had no gene match. This chain's CDR3 is CASSPWTGGTGELFF. The DNA for the CDR3 is TGTGCCAGCAGCCCTTGGACAGGGGGCACCGGGGAGCTGTTTTTT.

The table lists this clone with a few counts. This rearrangement joins TRBV19 to TRBJ1-5; unclear D gene. V lost 6 bases and J 4 bases, leaving 7 bases between the germline ends. In germline, CDR1 is LNHDA, CDR2 SQIVND (reference sequence). The CDR3 spans 12 residues. The chain's CDR3 is CASRTKNQPQHF. CDR3 DNA sequence: TGTGCCAGTAGAACTAAGAATCAGCCCCAGCATTTT.

Comment on this clone: Relative to the germline gene, one junction end is altered; a read error may explain this. The chain is built from TRBV7-9 and TRBJ2-2; 11 nucleotides match TRBD1. Germline values: CDR1 SEHNR, CDR2 FQNEAQ (reference sequence). The CDR3 extends over 15 amino acids. In DNA form, the CDR3 reads TGTTCCAGCAGGACCGGGACAGGGGGGACCGGGGAGCTGTTTTTT. It specifies CSSRTGTGGTGELFF. The entire variable domain, with the rest obtained from reference TRBV7-9 and TRBJ2-2, is as follows: DTGVSQNPRHKITKRGQNVTFRCDPISEHNRLYWYRQTLGQGPEFLTYFQNEAQLEKSRLLSDRFSAERPKGSFSTLEIQRTEQGDSAMYLCSSRTGTGGTGELFFGEGSRLTVL.

The gene calls are TRBV15 and TRBJ2-3; a weak D match, TRBD1 (5 bases). CDR3 length: 15 residues. V was shortened by 0 bases and J by 10 bases, with 17 bases between the two germline ends. Per germline, CDR1 LNHNV and CDR2 YYDKDF (reference sequence). This chain's CDR3 is CATSRDRDDTRPQYF. In DNA, the CDR3 is TGTGCCACCAGCAGAGACAGGGATGATACTCGGCCGCAGTATTTT. The whole variable domain, filled in from reference TRBV15 and TRBJ2-3, reads DAMVIQNPRYQVTQFGKPVTLSCSQTLNHNVMYWYQQKSSQAPKLLFHYYDKDFNNEADTPDNFQSRRPNTSFCFLDIRSPGLGDTAMYLCATSRDRDDTRPQYFGPGTRLTVL.

CDR3 amino acids: CASSSLAGHEQFF. In nucleotides, the CDR3 is TGTGCCAGCAGCTCACTAGCGGGGCACGAGCAGTTCTTC. V usage is TRBV11-3 and J usage is TRBJ2-1; TRBD2 matches 10 bases. CDR1 is SGHNT and CDR2 is YENEEA in the germline V gene. CDR3 length equals 13 residues. V gave up 4 bases and J gave up 10 bases; unmatched junction bases: 4.

J is TRBJ1-1 and V is TRBV6-1; tentatively, D is TRBD1 (6 bases). CDR1 is MNHNS and CDR2 is SASEGT in the germline V gene. The CDR3 runs 15 residues. V was clipped by 4 bases and J by 6 bases, with 18 bases between them. The CDR3 loop reads CASSVMNYRVSEAFF. CDR3 DNA sequence: TGTGCCAGCAGTGTCATGAATTACAGGGTCTCTGAAGCTTTCTTT.

This rearrangement joins TRBV5-1 to TRBJ2-1, with 8 bases that match TRBD2. This CDR3 region has 16 residues. The V gene end was trimmed by 4 bases and the J gene end by 5 bases; junction bases not matched to a gene: 11. Germline values: CDR1 SGHRS, CDR2 YFSETQ. In nucleotides, the CDR3 is TGCGCCAGCAGCCAAGGCTCAGCGGGGGTGAACAATGAGCAGTTCTTC. Its protein product is CASSQGSAGVNNEQFF. Full variable domain (outside the CDR3, taken from reference TRBV5-1 and TRBJ2-1): KAGVTQTPRYLIKTRGQQVTLSCSPISGHRSVSWYQQTPGQGLQFLFEYFSETQRNKGNFPGRFSGRQFSNSRSEMNVSTLELGDSALYLCASSQGSAGVNNEQFFGPGTRLTVL.

The chain carries TRBV11-2 and TRBJ2-2; D is perhaps TRBD1 (6 bases). Germline V lookup: CDR1 SGHAT, CDR2 FQNNGV. Deletions cut 2 bases from V and 0 bases from J, with 13 bases between. This CDR3 contains 17 residues. CDR3: CASSLSPWTANTGELFF. CDR3 DNA: TGTGCCAGCAGCTTATCCCCCTGGACAGCGAACACCGGGGAGCTGTTTTTT.

The chain combines TRBV14 with TRBJ2-7, with D possibly matching TRBD1 (5 bases). Germline CDR1 is SGHDN and CDR2 is FVKESK. Trimming stripped 4 bases from V and 4 bases from J, with 11 bases between. The CDR3 covers 13 residues. The CDR3 spells CASSPLRTYEQYF. DNA for the CDR3: TGTGCCAGCAGCCCGCTCCGGACATACGAGCAGTACTTC.

This chain links TRBV10-3 with TRBJ1-2; TRBD1 might be the D (6 bases). Trimming cost V 0 bases and J 4 bases, with 12 bases left between them. The CDR3 sequence is 15 residues long. CDR1 and CDR2 from the germline V gene are ENHRY and SYGVKD. In DNA, the CDR3 is TGTGCCATCAGTGAGTCTAGGGGGACTATCTATGGCTACACCTTC. Translated, it gives CAISESRGTIYGYTF.

V is TRBV27 and J is TRBJ2-2; no reliable D call. The germline CDR1 and CDR2 sequences are MNHEY and SMNVEV (reference sequence). V lost 8 bases to trimming and J lost 7 bases, with 17 bases between them. The CDR3 consists of 14 residues. For the CDR3, the DNA is TGTGCCAGCCCCCCCGACTGGTTGGGCGGGGAGCTGTTTTTT. Translated, it gives CASPPDWLGGELFF.

Details on this clone: The junction differs from germline at one of its ends, possibly a read error. CDR3 sequence reads: CASRQGLWGGLNQQFF. The CDR3 region has the DNA TGTGCCAGCAGGCAGGGCCTCTGGGGGGGCCTCAATCAGCAGTTCTTC. The chain is built from TRBV2 and TRBJ2-1, with D perhaps matching TRBD2 (7 bases). The CDR3 sequence is 16 residues long. Germline V gives CDR1 SNHLY, CDR2 FYNNEI.

This clone is a singleton in its sample. CDR3 DNA: TGTGCCAGCAGCTTGGTCCGGGGGGATGGCTACACCTTC. It encodes CASSLVRGDGYTF. The chain uses TRBV5-5 and TRBJ1-2, with D possibly being TRBD1 (5 bases). The CDR3 runs to 13 residues. Germline assignment: CDR1 SGHKS and CDR2 YYEKEE (reference sequence). Between the trimmed V and J ends, which lost 0 bases and 6 bases, there was a span of 9 bases.

The chain combines TRBV7-9 with TRBJ2-2; unclear D gene. The CDR3 is 13 residues long. Germline-derived CDR1 and CDR2 are SEHNR and FQNEAQ (reference sequence). V lost 4 bases and J lost 4, with 7 bases in between. Here the CDR3 reads CASSSYRTGELFF. The CDR3 nucleotides are TGTGCCAGCAGCTCTTATCGCACCGGGGAGCTGTTTTTT.

Here the CDR3 reads CASSYTGYEQYF. CDR3 coding DNA: TGTGCCAGCAGCTATACAGGGTACGAGCAGTACTTC. The chain is built from TRBV5-6 and TRBJ2-7; weak D call: TRBD1 (6 bases). V was cut by 3 bases and J by 4 bases, with 8 bases left in between. The CDR3 has 12 residues. Germline V gene data show CDR1 as SGHDT and CDR2 as YYEEEE.

This chain links TRBV9 with TRBJ1-2; TRBD1 agrees at 7 bases. The CDR3 runs to 15 residues. Germline loops: CDR1 SGDLS, CDR2 YYNGEE. Trimming cost V 0 bases and J 5 bases; bases outside gene matches: 7. The CDR3 DNA reads as TGTGCCAGCAGCGTAGAGTCGTCAGGGGGATATGGCTACACCTTC. As protein: CASSVESSGGYGYTF.

V is TRBV2 and J is TRBJ1-1; D ambiguous. The germline V gene has CDR1 SNHLY and CDR2 FYNNEI. There are 13 residues in the CDR3. Trimming cost V 4 bases and J 1 base, with 7 bases left between them. CDR3 sequence reads: CASSGASNTEAFF. CDR3 sequence (DNA): TGTGCCAGCAGTGGGGCCTCGAACACTGAAGCTTTCTTT.

This clone turned up a few times. This chain links TRBV28 with TRBJ2-1; 12 positions match TRBD2. The ends lost 7 bases at V and 9 bases at J; junction bases unmatched: 16. CDR3 length: 17 residues. Per the germline V gene, CDR1 is MDHEN and CDR2 is SYDVKM. CDR3 amino acids: CASTSYSPLAGGFEQFF. The CDR3 region has the DNA TGTGCCAGCACATCATACTCTCCACTAGCGGGGGGATTTGAGCAGTTCTTC.

The genes are TRBV7-9 and TRBJ1-2; perhaps TRBD1 as D (6 bases). The ends were cut back, 3 bases at V and 7 bases at J, with 12 bases in the middle. The CDR3 spans 13 residues. Per germline, CDR1 SEHNR and CDR2 FQNEAQ (reference sequence). As DNA, the CDR3 is TGTGCCAGCAGCTTTCAGGGGCTGGGTGGCTACACCTTC. It codes for CASSFQGLGGYTF. The full variable domain, its missing parts supplied by reference TRBV7-9 and TRBJ1-2, is DTGVSQNPRHKITKRGQNVTFRCDPISEHNRLYWYRQTLGQGPEFLTYFQNEAQLEKSRLLSDRFSAERPKGSFSTLEIQRTEQGDSAMYLCASSFQGLGGYTFGSGTRLTVV.